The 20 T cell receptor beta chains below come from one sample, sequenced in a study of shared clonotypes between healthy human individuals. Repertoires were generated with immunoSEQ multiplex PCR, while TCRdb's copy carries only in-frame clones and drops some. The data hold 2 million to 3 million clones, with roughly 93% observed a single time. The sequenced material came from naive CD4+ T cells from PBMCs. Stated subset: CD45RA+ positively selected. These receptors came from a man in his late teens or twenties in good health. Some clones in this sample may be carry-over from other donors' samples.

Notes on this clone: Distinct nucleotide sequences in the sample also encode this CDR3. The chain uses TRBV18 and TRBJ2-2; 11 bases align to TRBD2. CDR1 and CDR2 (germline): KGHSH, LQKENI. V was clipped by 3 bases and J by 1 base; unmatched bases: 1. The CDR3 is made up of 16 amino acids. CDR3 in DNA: TGTGCCAGCTCACCGGGACTAGCGGTGAACACCGGGGAGCTGTTTTTT. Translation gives CASSPGLAVNTGELFF.

The DNA for the CDR3 is TGTGCCAGCAGTGAATGGGGACTCTCTGGGGCCAACGTCCTGACTTTC. It is translated as CASSEWGLSGANVLTF. The chain links TRBV2 to TRBJ2-6; the D gene is possibly TRBD2 (6 bases). Germline CDR1 and CDR2: SNHLY and FYNNEI. The CDR3 sequence is 16 residues long. V lost 2 bases to trimming and J lost 0 bases, with 8 bases between them.

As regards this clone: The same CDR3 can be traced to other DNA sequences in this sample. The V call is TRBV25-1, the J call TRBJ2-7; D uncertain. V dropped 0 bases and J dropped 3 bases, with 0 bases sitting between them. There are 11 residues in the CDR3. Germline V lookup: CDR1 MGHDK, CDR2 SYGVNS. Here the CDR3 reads CASSEYYEQYF. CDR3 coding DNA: TGTGCCAGCAGTGAATACTACGAGCAGTACTTC.

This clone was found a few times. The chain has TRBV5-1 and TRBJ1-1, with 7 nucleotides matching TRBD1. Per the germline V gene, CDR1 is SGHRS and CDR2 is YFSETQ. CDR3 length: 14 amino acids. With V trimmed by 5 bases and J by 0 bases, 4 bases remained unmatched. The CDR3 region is CASSGTDMNTEAFF. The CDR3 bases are TGCGCCAGCAGTGGGACAGACATGAACACTGAAGCTTTCTTT. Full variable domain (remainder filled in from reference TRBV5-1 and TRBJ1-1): KAGVTQTPRYLIKTRGQQVTLSCSPISGHRSVSWYQQTPGQGLQFLFEYFSETQRNKGNFPGRFSGRQFSNSRSEMNVSTLELGDSALYLCASSGTDMNTEAFFGQGTRLTVV.

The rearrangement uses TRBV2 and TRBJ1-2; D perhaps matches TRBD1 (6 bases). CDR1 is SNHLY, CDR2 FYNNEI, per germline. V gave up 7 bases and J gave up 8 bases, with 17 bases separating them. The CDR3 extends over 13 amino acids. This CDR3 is CASTADSGGGYTF. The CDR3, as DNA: TGTGCCAGCACTGCGGACAGCGGCGGCGGCTACACCTTC.

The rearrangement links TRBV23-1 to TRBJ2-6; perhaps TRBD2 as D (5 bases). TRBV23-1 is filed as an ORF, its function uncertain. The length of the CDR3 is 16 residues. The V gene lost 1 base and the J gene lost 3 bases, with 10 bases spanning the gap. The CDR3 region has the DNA TGCGCCAGCAGTCAATTTGAGGGTGGTGGGGCCAACGTCCTGACTTTC. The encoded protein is CASSQFEGGGANVLTF.

The CDR3 loop reads CASSLGGRARTQYF. CDR3 DNA sequence: TGTGCCAGCAGCTTAGGCGGGAGGGCCAGAACGCAGTATTTT. V usage is TRBV7-2 and J usage is TRBJ2-3; 9 bases are a match to TRBD2. Germline V lookup: CDR1 SGHTA, CDR2 FQGNSA. The trim removed 1 base at V and 9 bases at J, leaving 5 bases unmatched. The CDR3 has 14 residues.

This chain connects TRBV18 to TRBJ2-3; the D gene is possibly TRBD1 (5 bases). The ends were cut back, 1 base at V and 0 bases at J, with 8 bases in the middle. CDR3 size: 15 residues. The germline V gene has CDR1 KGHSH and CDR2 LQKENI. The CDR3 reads CASSPQGWSTDTQYF. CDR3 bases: TGTGCCAGCTCACCACAGGGGTGGAGCACAGATACGCAGTATTTT.

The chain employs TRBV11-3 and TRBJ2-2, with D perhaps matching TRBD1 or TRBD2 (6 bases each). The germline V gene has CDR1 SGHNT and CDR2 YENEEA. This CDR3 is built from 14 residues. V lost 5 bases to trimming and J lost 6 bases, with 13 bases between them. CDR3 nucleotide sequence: TGTGCCAGCAGCCAGGGGAGGTGGGCCGGGGAGCTGTTTTTT. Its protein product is CASSQGRWAGELFF.

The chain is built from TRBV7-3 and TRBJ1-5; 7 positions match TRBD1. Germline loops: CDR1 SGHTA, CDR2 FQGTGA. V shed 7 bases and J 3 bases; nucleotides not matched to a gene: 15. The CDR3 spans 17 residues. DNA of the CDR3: TGTGCCAGCATCGATCGGAGGAGGGGGCAGGTCAATCAGCCCCAGCATTTT. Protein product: CASIDRRRGQVNQPQHF.

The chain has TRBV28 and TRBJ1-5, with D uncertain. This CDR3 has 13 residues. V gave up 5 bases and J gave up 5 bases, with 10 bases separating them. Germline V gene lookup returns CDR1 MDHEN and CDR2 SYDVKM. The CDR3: CASSPIVYQPQHF. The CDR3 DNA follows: TGTGCCAGCAGTCCTATAGTCTATCAGCCCCAGCATTTT.

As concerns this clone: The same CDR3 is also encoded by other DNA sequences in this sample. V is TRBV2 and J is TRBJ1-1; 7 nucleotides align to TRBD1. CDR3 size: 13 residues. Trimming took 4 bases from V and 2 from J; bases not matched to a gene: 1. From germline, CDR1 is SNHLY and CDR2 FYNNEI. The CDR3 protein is CASSGDRNTEAFF. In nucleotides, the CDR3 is TGTGCCAGCAGTGGGGACAGAAACACTGAAGCTTTCTTT.

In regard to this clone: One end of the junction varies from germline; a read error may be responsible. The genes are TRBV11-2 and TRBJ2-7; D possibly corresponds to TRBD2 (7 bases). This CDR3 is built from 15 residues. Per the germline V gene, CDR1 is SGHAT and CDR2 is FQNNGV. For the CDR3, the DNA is TGTGCCAGCAGCCTCTTGAGGGAGGGGGGCTACGAGCAGTGCTTC. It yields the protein CASSLLREGGYEQCF.

The CDR3 reads CAISEVRDLYGYTF. The CDR3 DNA reads as TGTGCCATCAGTGAAGTCCGGGACCTTTATGGCTACACCTTC. This rearrangement joins TRBV10-3 to TRBJ1-2; D may be TRBD1 (5 bases). Germline V lookup: CDR1 ENHRY, CDR2 SYGVKD. The V gene lost 3 bases and the J gene lost 5 bases, with 13 bases spanning the gap. The CDR3 covers 14 residues.

This chain's CDR3 is CASGPGNQETQYF. The CDR3 DNA reads TGTGCCAGCGGACCGGGAAACCAAGAGACCCAGTACTTC. The J gene is TRBJ2-5, the V gene TRBV25-1; D is possibly TRBD2 (5 bases). This CDR3 spans 13 amino acids. V was clipped by 8 bases and J by 0 bases, with 10 bases between them. Germline V gives CDR1 MGHDK, CDR2 SYGVNS.

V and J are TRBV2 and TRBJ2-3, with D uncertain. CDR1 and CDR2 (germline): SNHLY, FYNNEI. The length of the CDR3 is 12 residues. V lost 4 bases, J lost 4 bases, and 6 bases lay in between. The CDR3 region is CASSALSDTQYF. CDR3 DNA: TGTGCCAGCAGTGCACTCTCAGATACGCAGTATTTT.

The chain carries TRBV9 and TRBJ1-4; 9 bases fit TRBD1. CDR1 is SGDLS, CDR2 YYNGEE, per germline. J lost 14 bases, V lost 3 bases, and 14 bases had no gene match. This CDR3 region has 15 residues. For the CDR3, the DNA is TGTGCCAGCAGCGGGGGACAGGGCGCCGACGGGGTCCTGTTTTTT. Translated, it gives CASSGGQGADGVLFF. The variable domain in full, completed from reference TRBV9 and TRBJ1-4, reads DSGVTQTPKHLITATGQRVTLRCSPRSGDLSVYWYQQSLDQGLQFLIQYYNGEERAKGNILERFSAQQFPDLHSELNLSSLELGDSALYFCASSGGQGADGVLFFGSGTQLSVL.

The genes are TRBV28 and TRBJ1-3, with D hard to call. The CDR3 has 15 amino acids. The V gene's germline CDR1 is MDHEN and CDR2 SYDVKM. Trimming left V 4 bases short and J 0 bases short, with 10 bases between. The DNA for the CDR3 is TGTGCCAGCAGTTCCCCGGGCCGCTCTGGAAACACCATATATTTT. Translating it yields CASSSPGRSGNTIYF.

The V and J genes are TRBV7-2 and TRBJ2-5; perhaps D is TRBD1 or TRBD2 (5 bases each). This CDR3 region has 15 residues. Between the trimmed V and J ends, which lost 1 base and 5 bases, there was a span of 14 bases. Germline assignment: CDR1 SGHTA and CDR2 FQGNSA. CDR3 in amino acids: CASSLVGQRGETQYF. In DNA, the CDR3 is TGTGCCAGCAGCTTAGTGGGGCAGAGAGGGGAGACCCAGTACTTC.

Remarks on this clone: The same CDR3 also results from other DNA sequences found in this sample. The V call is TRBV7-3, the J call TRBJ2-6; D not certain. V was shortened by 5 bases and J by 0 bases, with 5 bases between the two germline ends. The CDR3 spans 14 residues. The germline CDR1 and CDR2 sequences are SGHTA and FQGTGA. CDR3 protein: CASSRSSGANVLTF. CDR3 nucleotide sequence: TGTGCCAGCAGCCGTAGCTCTGGGGCCAACGTCCTGACTTTC.